A single sample is the source of the 27 T cell receptor beta chains below, sequenced in a study of CD8 T cells in Susac syndrome (dated by TCRdb to between 2018 and 2021). Library preparation used the immunoSEQ multiplex PCR assay. RNA was extracted using the RNeasy kit, and about 0.5 to 1 ug of the RNA was reverse transcribed with random hexamers. TCRdb took the public reads, trimmed them with fastp at Q25, ran MiXCR for clone calling and kept in-frame beta chains. CDR3 protein duplicates are merged, each entry listing the most common genes and DNA. This sample is represented by approximately 180,000 distinct CDR3 sequences; 91% of them were singletons. Clones ranked in the top ten supply about 0.09% of the sample. The sample consisted of CD4+ T cells from PBMCs. Source of these receptors: a human donor with Susac syndrome.

The V call is TRBV11-2, the J call TRBJ1-1, with a tentative D call TRBD1 (5 bases). The germline CDR1 and CDR2 sequences are SGHAT and FQNNGV. V was cut by 5 bases and J by 7 bases, with 17 bases left in between. The CDR3 length is 14 residues. The CDR3 sequence: CASSPQQGPVEAFF. CDR3 DNA: TGTGCCAGCAGCCCTCAGCAGGGTCCAGTTGAAGCTTTCTTT.

CDR3 coding DNA: TGTGCCATCAGTGAGTCGTGGACAGGGGAAACTAATGAAAAACTGTTTTTT. Its translation: CAISESWTGETNEKLFF. This rearrangement joins TRBV10-3 to TRBJ1-4, with 9 bases identical to TRBD1. The V segment lost 0 bases and the J segment 1 base; nucleotides outside the gene matches: 3. This CDR3 has 17 amino acids. CDR1 is ENHRY, CDR2 SYGVKD, per germline.

The J gene is TRBJ2-2, the V gene TRBV28, with 8 bases that match TRBD2. The germline V gene has CDR1 MDHEN and CDR2 SYDVKM. The ends lost 5 bases at V and 4 bases at J; junction bases unmatched: 3. This CDR3 spans 14 amino acids. The CDR3 coding sequence is TGTGCCAGCAGTCGGGGGGGCCTCACCGGGGAGCTGTTTTTT. This translates into CASSRGGLTGELFF.

The chain couples TRBV12-3 or TRBV12-4 to TRBJ2-7; D possibly uses TRBD1 or TRBD2 (5 bases each). Trimming left V 3 bases short and J 0 bases short, with 12 bases between. CDR3 length: 15 amino acids. The CDR3 spells CASSFSGGYSYEQYF. In nucleotides, the CDR3 is TGTGCCAGCAGTTTCTCTGGGGGTTACTCCTACGAGCAGTACTTC.

The CDR3 reads CASSSTGVGTGELFF. As DNA, the CDR3 is TGTGCCAGCAGTTCGACAGGGGTTGGAACCGGGGAGCTGTTTTTT. V and J are TRBV12-3 or TRBV12-4 and TRBJ2-2, with 8 bases matching TRBD1. The CDR3 extends over 15 amino acids. After removal of 4 bases from V and 5 bases from J, the junction contained 6 bases not matched to a gene.

V usage is TRBV20-1 and J usage is TRBJ2-1; the D gene is possibly TRBD2 (5 bases). V lost 3 bases and J 6 bases, leaving 15 bases between the germline ends. CDR1 and CDR2 from the germline V gene are DFQATT and SNEGSKA (reference sequence). The CDR3 spans 14 residues. CDR3 sequence: CSASRAGAFNEQFF. For the CDR3, the DNA is TGCAGTGCTAGCCGCGCGGGCGCATTCAATGAGCAGTTCTTC.

The J gene is TRBJ2-2, the V gene TRBV2; 14 positions agree with TRBD2. CDR3 length equals 15 residues. Germline-derived CDR1 and CDR2 are SNHLY and FYNNEI. The junction had 2 bases not matched to a gene; V was cut back by 4 bases and J by 7 bases. CDR3 sequence: CASSVGLAGVGELFF. Written as DNA, the CDR3 is TGTGCCAGCAGTGTGGGACTAGCGGGAGTCGGGGAGCTGTTTTTT.

The chain employs TRBV20-1 and TRBJ2-7, with 12 bases fitting TRBD2. This CDR3 is built from 15 residues. Germline lookup yields CDR1 DFQATT and CDR2 SNEGSKA (reference sequence). J was trimmed by 5 bases and V by 3 bases; bases with no gene match: 8. The CDR3 is CSARKTSGGLNEQYF. The CDR3 region has the DNA TGCAGTGCTAGGAAGACTAGCGGGGGTTTGAACGAGCAGTACTTC.

Written as DNA, the CDR3 is TGTGCCAGTAGTATACACGGCGAAGTAAACTATGGCTACACCTTC. It translates to CASSIHGEVNYGYTF. V usage is TRBV19 and J usage is TRBJ1-2; the D is unclear. This CDR3 contains 15 residues. V was trimmed by 2 bases and J by 2 bases, leaving 12 bases between them. Germline values: CDR1 LNHDA, CDR2 SQIVND (reference sequence).

The chain uses TRBV5-1 and TRBJ2-3, with TRBD1 identical over 11 bases. There are 16 residues in the CDR3. V trimming: 4 bases; J trimming: 3 bases; junction bases outside the gene matches: 7. Looked up from germline, CDR1 is SGHRS and CDR2 is YFSETQ. The CDR3 nucleotides are TGCGCCAGCAGCGAGCTTCGGGACAGGGGGACAGATACGCAGTATTTT. It encodes CASSELRDRGTDTQYF.

The rearrangement joins TRBV2 to TRBJ2-1; TRBD2 matches at 12 bases. V dropped 6 bases and J dropped 5; count of bases not matched to a gene: 5. There are 15 residues in the CDR3. CDR1 and CDR2 (germline): SNHLY, FYNNEI. CDR3 in amino acids: CASRGGTSGHNEQFF. For the CDR3, the DNA is TGTGCCAGCAGGGGGGGGACTAGCGGGCACAATGAGCAGTTCTTC.

CDR3 coding DNA: TGTGCCAGCAGTTTGCACACCGGGACAGGGAATCTAGCGGGTGCCTACGAGCAGTACTTC. Translated: CASSLHTGTGNLAGAYEQYF. The V and J genes are TRBV28 and TRBJ2-7; tentative D call: TRBD1 (9 bases). From germline, CDR1 is MDHEN and CDR2 SYDVKM. CDR3 length: 20 amino acids. V dropped 3 bases and J dropped 2 bases, with 29 bases sitting between them.

The rearrangement links TRBV6-5 to TRBJ2-3; D not certain. V lost 5 bases and J lost 3, with 9 bases in between. CDR1 is MNHEY, CDR2 SVGAGI, per germline. The CDR3 spans 13 residues. CDR3 DNA: TGTGCCAGCAGTACACAGATAACAGATACGCAGTATTTT. Translating gives CASSTQITDTQYF.

J is TRBJ2-1 and V is TRBV9, with 11 bases that match TRBD2. The length of the CDR3 is 15 residues. Looked up from germline, CDR1 is SGDLS and CDR2 is YYNGEE. The V segment lost 3 bases and the J segment 5 bases; nucleotides outside the gene matches: 4. Here the CDR3 DNA reads TGTGCCAGCAGCGCTAGCGGGGGGCCCCACAATGAGCAGTTCTTC. Amino acid sequence: CASSASGGPHNEQFF.

CDR3 amino acids: CASSNTPGPGVKSPLHF. The CDR3 region has the DNA TGTGCCAGCTCAAATACTCCGGGACCGGGGGTGAAATCACCCCTCCACTTT. The rearrangement joins TRBV18 to TRBJ1-6, with a possible D match to TRBD1 (5 bases). V gave up 5 bases and J gave up 10 bases, with 24 bases separating them. Germline V CDR1 and CDR2: KGHSH, LQKENI. This CDR3 comprises 17 residues.

V is TRBV19 and J is TRBJ1-2; D gene ambiguous. Germline V gene data show CDR1 as LNHDA and CDR2 as SQIVND (reference sequence). Trimming removed 7 bases at V and 0 bases at J, with 12 bases between. This CDR3 is 14 amino acids long. CDR3 sequence reads: CASTPAGANYGYTF. CDR3 in DNA: TGTGCCAGTACCCCAGCCGGAGCTAACTATGGCTACACCTTC.

V gene TRBV10-3 combines with J gene TRBJ2-7; D unclear. The CDR3 covers 12 residues. The germline V gene has CDR1 ENHRY and CDR2 SYGVKD. V lost 0 bases, J lost 4 bases, and 4 bases lay in between. The CDR3 spells CAISESRYEQYF. In DNA form, the CDR3 reads TGTGCCATCAGTGAGTCGAGATACGAGCAGTACTTC.

This chain's CDR3 is CASSLEGEGEAFF. CDR3 DNA sequence: TGTGCCAGCAGCTTAGAAGGGGAGGGTGAAGCTTTCTTT. The chain uses TRBV7-9 and TRBJ1-1; tentatively, D is TRBD1 (5 bases). Germline CDR1 SEHNR, CDR2 FQNEAQ (reference sequence). With 1 base removed from V and 7 bases from J, the gap between germline ends came to 10 bases. This CDR3 spans 13 amino acids.

This chain uses TRBV28 with TRBJ2-4, with TRBD1 matching over 9 bases. V lost 6 bases and J lost 0; bases outside the gene matches: 12. This CDR3 has 18 amino acids. Germline CDR1 and CDR2: MDHEN and SYDVKM. CDR3: CASSLGTGPTLAKNIQYF. DNA of the CDR3: TGTGCCAGCAGCCTAGGGACAGGGCCGACTCTAGCCAAAAACATTCAGTACTTC.

The chain uses TRBV18 and TRBJ1-1; no clear D gene. The CDR3 runs 13 residues. The V end lost 1 base, the J end lost 4 bases, and 7 bases lay between the germline ends. Germline CDR1 reads KGHSH; CDR2 reads LQKENI. The CDR3: CASSPQVRTEAFF. In DNA, the CDR3 is TGTGCCAGCTCACCACAGGTGCGCACTGAAGCTTTCTTT.

The CDR3 protein is CASSWDFNTDTQYF. The CDR3 region has the DNA TGTGCCAGCAGTTGGGACTTTAACACAGATACGCAGTATTTT. J is TRBJ2-3 and V is TRBV12-3 or TRBV12-4, with a tentative D call TRBD2 (6 bases). Trimming removed 4 bases at V and 2 bases at J, with 10 bases between. The CDR3 length is 14 residues.

This clonotype was observed once. The V gene is TRBV5-1, the J gene TRBJ2-7; D remains ambiguous. V lost 0 bases to trimming and J lost 1 base, with 11 bases between them. The germline V gene has CDR1 SGHRS and CDR2 YFSETQ. The CDR3 has 15 amino acids. CDR3 nucleotides: TGCGCCAGCAGCTTGGGTCCGGAAGTTTCCTACGAGCAGTACTTC. This translates into CASSLGPEVSYEQYF.

The chain links TRBV9 to TRBJ2-1; 7 nucleotides line up with TRBD2. V shed 4 bases, J shed 8 bases, and the junction held 12 bases outside the gene matches. The germline V gene encodes CDR1 SGDLS and CDR2 YYNGEE. The CDR3 has 15 amino acids. The CDR3 reads CASSNQQGGIYEQFF. CDR3 coding DNA: TGTGCCAGCAGCAACCAGCAGGGAGGGATTTATGAGCAGTTCTTC.

The rearrangement links TRBV20-1 to TRBJ1-5, with D possibly TRBD1 on 5 matching bases. The V gene's germline CDR1 is DFQATT and CDR2 SNEGSKA (reference sequence). Trimming removed 0 bases from V and 7 bases from J, with 13 bases in between. The CDR3 length is 14 residues. In DNA, the CDR3 is TGCAGTGCTAGAGACAGGGCCGGAGCGCAGCCCCAGCATTTT. As protein: CSARDRAGAQPQHF.

In this sample, this clonotype turned up once. The chain recombines TRBV29-1 with TRBJ1-5, with a tentative D call TRBD1 (6 bases). Germline CDR1 SQVTM, CDR2 ANQGSEA. This CDR3 is 13 amino acids long. Trimming removed 6 bases at V and 5 bases at J, with 14 bases between. The CDR3 spells CSVAGDRDQPQHF. The CDR3 bases are TGCAGCGTGGCAGGGGATCGGGATCAGCCCCAGCATTTT.

This sequence joins TRBV19 and TRBJ2-1; D is possibly TRBD1 or TRBD2 (5 bases each). The germline gives CDR1 LNHDA, CDR2 SQIVND (reference sequence). The CDR3 has 14 residues. V lost 3 bases to trimming and J lost 4 bases, with 10 bases between them. In DNA form, the CDR3 reads TGTGCCAGTAGTATCGGGACGGCTTACAATGAGCAGTTCTTC. Translated, it gives CASSIGTAYNEQFF. Based on the CDR3 plus reference TRBV19 and TRBJ2-1, the full variable domain is DGGITQSPKYLFRKEGQNVTLSCEQNLNHDAMYWYRQDPGQGLRLIYYSQIVNDFQKGDIAEGYSVSREKKESFPLTVTSAQKNPTAFYLCASSIGTAYNEQFFGPGTRLTVL.

The chain has TRBV7-2 and TRBJ2-3, with 10 nucleotides matching TRBD2. Losses at the gene ends were 0 bases for V and 5 bases for J; bases not matched to a gene: 5. Germline loops: CDR1 SGHTA, CDR2 FQGNSA. The CDR3 is made up of 16 amino acids. Here the CDR3 DNA reads TGTGCCAGCAGCTTAGCAGATAGCGGGAGGATAGATACGCAGTATTTT. As protein: CASSLADSGRIDTQYF. Filled out from reference TRBV7-2 and TRBJ2-3, the complete variable domain reads GAGVSQSPSNKVTEKGKDVELRCDPISGHTALYWYRQSLGQGLEFLIYFQGNSAPDKSGLPSDRFSAERTGGSVSTLTIQRTQQEDSAVYLCASSLADSGRIDTQYFGPGTRLTVL.